A single sample gave rise to the 29 T cell receptor beta chains below, sequenced in a study of T cell responses to AZD1222 COVID-19 vaccine. Sequencing used immunoSEQ multiplex PCR; TCRdb keeps in-frame clones, though not all of them. The table lists approximately 150,000 clones, roughly 90% of them singletons. This material consisted of peripheral blood, taken 28 days after the second AZD1222 dose. Source of these receptors: an adult who received the AZD1222 COVID-19 vaccine.

The rearrangement links TRBV7-8 to TRBJ1-5; a possible D gene is TRBD1 (5 bases). The CDR3 is 14 amino acids. V dropped 6 bases and J dropped 6 bases, with 15 bases sitting between them. Germline V gene data show CDR1 as SGHVS and CDR2 as FQNEAQ. CDR3 protein: CASSSLGAGQPQHF. The CDR3 coding sequence is TGTGCCAGCAGTTCTCTTGGGGCCGGTCAGCCCCAGCATTTT.

V and J are TRBV10-3 and TRBJ1-2; the D gene is possibly TRBD1 (6 bases). CDR3 size: 15 residues. V lost 6 bases to trimming and J lost 4 bases, with 18 bases between them. CDR1 ENHRY and CDR2 SYGVKD come from the germline V gene. CDR3 DNA sequence: TGTGCCATCAGCTTCCCCGAAACAGGGCGCTATGGCTACACCTTC. It yields the protein CAISFPETGRYGYTF.

V is TRBV9 and J is TRBJ1-4; weak D call: TRBD1 (6 bases). CDR3 length: 15 residues. CDR1 and CDR2 (germline): SGDLS, YYNGEE. Trimming left V 2 bases short and J 5 bases short, with 13 bases between. In DNA form, the CDR3 reads TGTGCCAGCAGCGTTGAGGGGGTACGCAATGAAAAACTGTTTTTT. Its translation is CASSVEGVRNEKLFF.

The rearrangement links TRBV7-9 to TRBJ2-3, with D possibly called TRBD1 or TRBD2 (5 bases each). Germline-derived CDR1 and CDR2 are SEHNR and FQNEAQ (reference sequence). The CDR3 sequence is 16 residues long. V lost 1 base and J lost 0, with 11 bases in between. The CDR3 DNA reads TGTGCCAGCAGCTTAGTCGGGACCTCTAGCACAGATACGCAGTATTTT. It encodes CASSLVGTSSTDTQYF. Looking up the rest from reference TRBV7-9 and TRBJ2-3 gives the full variable domain: DTGVSQNPRHKITKRGQNVTFRCDPISEHNRLYWYRQTLGQGPEFLTYFQNEAQLEKSRLLSDRFSAERPKGSFSTLEIQRTEQGDSAMYLCASSLVGTSSTDTQYFGPGTRLTVL.

This clone was picked up one time. The J gene is TRBJ1-1, the V gene TRBV27; TRBD1 is a possible D gene (5 bases). Looked up from germline, CDR1 is MNHEY and CDR2 is SMNVEV (reference sequence). Trimming left V 5 bases short and J 8 bases short, with 21 bases between. CDR3 size: 15 residues. CDR3 sequence reads: CASSEATGGPVEAFF. The DNA for the CDR3 is TGTGCCAGCAGTGAGGCCACAGGAGGGCCCGTCGAAGCTTTCTTT.

In nucleotides, the CDR3 is TGTGCCAGCAGTGCCACTAGATTCGGTGAGCAGTTCTTC. Protein sequence: CASSATRFGEQFF. This chain uses TRBV25-1 with TRBJ2-1; TRBD2 might be the D (5 bases). V lost 4 bases and J lost 9, with 13 bases in between. The length of the CDR3 is 13 residues. The germline V gene encodes CDR1 MGHDK and CDR2 SYGVNS.

This chain uses TRBV9 with TRBJ2-2, with 8 bases matching TRBD2. The trim removed 3 bases at V and 6 bases at J, leaving 4 bases unmatched. Germline CDR1 reads SGDLS; CDR2 reads YYNGEE. This CDR3 has 14 amino acids. CDR3 coding DNA: TGTGCCAGCAGCGCACGTAGCGGGGCCGGGGAGCTGTTTTTT. Translating gives CASSARSGAGELFF.

The chain uses TRBV6-5 and TRBJ1-5; no clear D. This CDR3 is 11 amino acids long. CDR1 and CDR2 (germline): MNHEY, SVGAGI. Trimming took off 8 bases at V and 5 bases at J, with 7 bases between the two ends. DNA of the CDR3: TGTGCCAGCGGCCGTGATCAGCCCCAGCATTTT. It encodes CASGRDQPQHF.

The J gene is TRBJ2-7, the V gene TRBV28; TRBD2 is a possible D gene (6 bases). The CDR3 is made up of 13 amino acids. Trimming cost V 5 bases and J 2 bases, with 10 bases left between them. Germline loops: CDR1 MDHEN, CDR2 SYDVKM. The CDR3 reads CASSRGAAYEQYF. The CDR3 region has the DNA TGTGCCAGCAGTCGCGGGGCGGCCTACGAGCAGTACTTC.

The chain couples TRBV11-2 to TRBJ2-2; D unresolved. This CDR3 has 12 amino acids. Between the trimmed V and J ends, which lost 5 bases and 7 bases, there was a span of 8 bases. Germline CDR1 reads SGHAT; CDR2 reads FQNNGV. The DNA for the CDR3 is TGTGCCAGCAGCCCCCACGGCGGGGAGCTGTTTTTT. Its protein product is CASSPHGGELFF.

J is TRBJ2-1 and V is TRBV7-2; 8 nucleotides line up with TRBD2. Unmatched junction bases numbered 8, after V lost 1 base and J lost 6 bases. This CDR3 has 16 residues. CDR1 is SGHTA and CDR2 is FQGNSA in the germline V gene. CDR3 coding DNA: TGTGCCAGCAGCTTAGTTGCGGGAGGAGTTTTCAATGAGCAGTTCTTC. Its translation: CASSLVAGGVFNEQFF.

The rearrangement joins TRBV12-3 or TRBV12-4 to TRBJ1-2; no clear D. Trimming stripped 2 bases from V and 7 bases from J, with 11 bases between. The CDR3 sequence is 13 residues long. CDR3 in amino acids: CASSLLQSGGYTF. CDR3 nucleotides: TGTGCCAGCAGTTTACTACAGTCTGGTGGCTACACCTTC.

V is TRBV2 and J is TRBJ1-3; 8 positions agree with TRBD1. Germline-derived CDR1 and CDR2 are SNHLY and FYNNEI. V gave up 6 bases and J gave up 1 base; unmatched junction bases: 8. The CDR3 totals 16 residues. The CDR3: CASSPTGQGSGNTIYF. The CDR3 DNA sequence: TGTGCCAGCAGCCCTACCGGACAGGGATCTGGAAACACCATATATTTT.

This chain links TRBV5-1 with TRBJ1-1, with D possibly matching TRBD1 (5 bases). Trimming took 3 bases from V and 0 from J, leaving 9 bases between them. The CDR3 sequence is 14 residues long. CDR1 and CDR2 from the germline V gene are SGHRS and YFSETQ. Here the CDR3 reads CASSSTVMNTEAFF. The DNA for the CDR3 is TGCGCCAGCAGCTCGACAGTCATGAACACTGAAGCTTTCTTT.

This chain uses TRBV28 with TRBJ1-3; no clear D gene. With 2 bases removed from V and 0 bases from J, the gap between germline ends came to 8 bases. Germline loops: CDR1 MDHEN, CDR2 SYDVKM. CDR3 length equals 15 residues. The CDR3 DNA reads as TGTGCCAGCAGTTTAACTCCGGGCTCTGGAAACACCATATATTTT. Translating it yields CASSLTPGSGNTIYF.

This chain links TRBV7-9 with TRBJ2-5; D possibly corresponds to TRBD1 (5 bases). CDR3 length: 15 residues. V lost 1 base to trimming and J lost 3 bases, with 12 bases between them. Germline CDR1 is SEHNR and CDR2 is FQNEAQ (reference sequence). This CDR3 is CASSLVGALEETQYF. The CDR3 coding sequence is TGTGCCAGCAGCTTAGTTGGGGCTCTCGAAGAGACCCAGTACTTC.

V and J are TRBV19 and TRBJ1-2; D is uncertain. Trimming took 5 bases from V and 8 from J, leaving 15 bases between them. CDR3 length: 13 residues. CDR1 and CDR2 (germline): LNHDA, SQIVND (reference sequence). In DNA form, the CDR3 reads TGTGCCAGTAGTTGGGGAAAAGAGACGGGCTACACCTTC. Residues: CASSWGKETGYTF.

V gene TRBV29-1 combines with J gene TRBJ1-1; D unclear. CDR3 length equals 14 residues. Germline CDR1 SQVTM, CDR2 ANQGSEA. Trimming pared 0 bases from V and 4 bases from J, leaving 12 bases between. The DNA of the CDR3 is TGCAGCGTTGAAGATCTGTCCCGGGGCACTGAAGCTTTCTTT. Translating gives CSVEDLSRGTEAFF.

The rearrangement joins TRBV3-1 (or the pseudogene TRBV3-2) to TRBJ2-2, with D perhaps matching TRBD1 (5 bases). This CDR3 is built from 15 residues. V lost 4 bases to trimming and J lost 0 bases, with 9 bases between them. Germline lookup yields CDR1 LGHDT and CDR2 YNNKEL (reference sequence). CDR3 sequence (DNA): TGTGCCAGCAGCCCCTTCAGGGCGAACACCGGGGAGCTGTTTTTT. This codes for CASSPFRANTGELFF.

The chain has TRBV9 and TRBJ2-3; D is uncertain. The CDR3 length is 11 residues. Germline values: CDR1 SGDLS, CDR2 YYNGEE. V lost 1 base and J 5 bases, leaving 2 bases between the germline ends. The DNA of the CDR3 is TGTGCCAGCAGCGTAAAAGATACGCAGTATTTT. Its translation: CASSVKDTQYF.

This chain links TRBV7-2 with TRBJ1-3; D call uncertain. Germline lookup yields CDR1 SGHTA and CDR2 FQGNSA. The V and J ends lost 3 bases and 7 bases respectively, with 4 bases between them. The CDR3 spans 11 residues. The CDR3 protein is CASSFRNTIYF. Here the CDR3 DNA reads TGTGCCAGCAGCTTTAGGAACACCATATATTTT.

The chain has TRBV6-5 and TRBJ1-1; no firm D call. Germline V gene data show CDR1 as MNHEY and CDR2 as SVGAGI. Trimming stripped 0 bases from V and 3 bases from J, with 14 bases between. The CDR3 extends over 16 amino acids. The CDR3, as DNA: TGTGCCAGCAGTTACTCAGGGAACAATTGGTACACTGAAGCTTTCTTT. It translates to CASSYSGNNWYTEAFF.

This clone came up once. The CDR3 bases are TGCGCCAGCAGCCAAGAAAGGGTTAGGGGGAAAGCTTTCTTT. This gives the protein CASSQERVRGKAFF. V and J are TRBV4-3 and TRBJ1-1; D perhaps matches TRBD1 (6 bases). The germline V gene has CDR1 LGHNA and CDR2 YSLEER. Deletions cut 0 bases from V and 9 bases from J, with 14 bases between. The CDR3 loop spans 14 amino acids.

V usage is TRBV7-9 and J usage is TRBJ2-1; no clear D gene. CDR3 size: 12 residues. Germline V lookup: CDR1 SEHNR, CDR2 FQNEAQ (reference sequence). Trimming cost V 0 bases and J 7 bases, with 4 bases left between them. Here the CDR3 reads CASSLALNEQFF. The CDR3, as DNA: TGTGCCAGCAGCTTAGCCCTAAATGAGCAGTTCTTC.

CDR3 bases: TGTGCCAGCGGCCCCCAGAACACTGAAGCTTTCTTT. It specifies CASGPQNTEAFF. The V gene is TRBV7-8, the J gene TRBJ1-1; the D is unclear. Germline lookup yields CDR1 SGHVS and CDR2 FQNEAQ. CDR3 length equals 12 residues. The germline V and J ends were trimmed by 8 bases and 1 base, with 8 bases remaining between them.

This clone came up a few times. The genes are TRBV6-5 and TRBJ1-2, with 8 bases aligning to TRBD1. Trimming took 5 bases from V and 7 from J; bases not matched to a gene: 12. CDR1 MNHEY and CDR2 SVGAGI come from the germline V gene. CDR3 length: 15 residues. For the CDR3, the DNA is TGTGCCAGCAGTCGACCAACAGGGGGACAGGTTGGCTACACCTTC. It yields the protein CASSRPTGGQVGYTF.

The V gene is TRBV18, the J gene TRBJ1-1; D possibly corresponds to TRBD1 (5 bases). V was shortened by 2 bases and J by 1 base, with 14 bases between the two germline ends. Germline assignment: CDR1 KGHSH and CDR2 LQKENI. The CDR3 has 16 residues. CDR3 amino acids: CASSPEVEGRNTEAFF. The CDR3 DNA is TGTGCCAGCTCACCAGAGGTCGAGGGACGGAACACTGAAGCTTTCTTT.

The chain employs TRBV27 and TRBJ2-7, with 8 bases lining up with TRBD1. The V segment lost 3 bases and the J segment 2 bases; nucleotides outside the gene matches: 3. CDR3 length: 14 amino acids. Germline values: CDR1 MNHEY, CDR2 SMNVEV (reference sequence). The CDR3 nucleotides are TGTGCCAGCAGTTTTACAGGGGGAGCCTACGAGCAGTACTTC. Amino acid sequence: CASSFTGGAYEQYF.

As DNA, the CDR3 is TGTGCCAGCAGCTTAGGTGCAGGGATGGAGTCAGATACGCAGTATTTT. This translates into CASSLGAGMESDTQYF. This chain uses TRBV7-9 with TRBJ2-3; possibly TRBD1 for D (5 bases). This CDR3 spans 16 amino acids. Germline loops: CDR1 SEHNR, CDR2 FQNEAQ (reference sequence). Trimming removed 1 base at V and 4 bases at J, with 15 bases between. The full variable domain, in which reference TRBV7-9 and TRBJ2-3 provide the parts outside the CDR3, is DTGVSQNPRHKITKRGQNVTFRCDPISEHNRLYWYRQTLGQGPEFLTYFQNEAQLEKSRLLSDRFSAERPKGSFSTLEIQRTEQGDSAMYLCASSLGAGMESDTQYFGPGTRLTVL.